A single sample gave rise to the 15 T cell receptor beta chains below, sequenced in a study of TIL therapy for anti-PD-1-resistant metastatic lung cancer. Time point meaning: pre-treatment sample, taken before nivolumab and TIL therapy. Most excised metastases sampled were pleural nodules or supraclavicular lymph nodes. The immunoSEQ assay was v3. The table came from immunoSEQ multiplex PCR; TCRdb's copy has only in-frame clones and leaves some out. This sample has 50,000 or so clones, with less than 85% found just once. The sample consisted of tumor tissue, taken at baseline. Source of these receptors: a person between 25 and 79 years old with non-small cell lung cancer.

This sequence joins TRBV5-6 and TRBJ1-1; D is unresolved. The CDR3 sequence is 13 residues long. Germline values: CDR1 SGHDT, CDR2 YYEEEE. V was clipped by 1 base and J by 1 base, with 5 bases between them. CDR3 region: CASSLFGNTEAFF. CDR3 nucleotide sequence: TGTGCCAGCAGCTTGTTCGGGAACACTGAAGCTTTCTTT.

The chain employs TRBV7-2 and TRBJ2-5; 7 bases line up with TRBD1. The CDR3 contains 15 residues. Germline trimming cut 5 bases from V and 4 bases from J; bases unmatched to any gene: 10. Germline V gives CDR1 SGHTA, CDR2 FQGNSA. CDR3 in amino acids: CASSRQGGAAETQYF. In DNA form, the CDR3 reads TGTGCCAGCAGCCGACAGGGTGGGGCGGCAGAGACCCAGTACTTC.

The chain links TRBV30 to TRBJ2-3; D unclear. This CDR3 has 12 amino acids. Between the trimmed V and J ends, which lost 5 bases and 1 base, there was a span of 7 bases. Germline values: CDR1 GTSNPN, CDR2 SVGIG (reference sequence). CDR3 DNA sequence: TGTGCCTGGGGGCAGGGCACAGATACGCAGTATTTT. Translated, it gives CAWGQGTDTQYF.

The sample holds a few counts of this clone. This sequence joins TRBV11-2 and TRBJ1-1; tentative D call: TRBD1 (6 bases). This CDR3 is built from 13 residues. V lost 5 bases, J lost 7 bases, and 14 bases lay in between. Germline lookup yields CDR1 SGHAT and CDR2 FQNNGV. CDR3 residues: CASSKGGRDEAFF. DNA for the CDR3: TGTGCCAGCAGCAAAGGGGGGAGGGATGAAGCTTTCTTT.

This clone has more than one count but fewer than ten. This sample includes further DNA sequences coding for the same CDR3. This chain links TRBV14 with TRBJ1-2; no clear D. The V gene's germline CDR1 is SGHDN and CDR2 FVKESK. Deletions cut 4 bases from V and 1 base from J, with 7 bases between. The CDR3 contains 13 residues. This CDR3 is CASSPGGNYGYTF. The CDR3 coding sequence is TGTGCCAGCAGCCCCGGAGGTAACTATGGCTACACCTTC.

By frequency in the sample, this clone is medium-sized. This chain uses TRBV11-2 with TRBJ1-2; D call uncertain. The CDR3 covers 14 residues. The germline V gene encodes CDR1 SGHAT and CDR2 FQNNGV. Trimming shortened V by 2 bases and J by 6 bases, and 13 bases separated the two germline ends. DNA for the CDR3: TGTGCCAGCAGCTTAAGTACAGCCGGAGATGGCTACACCTTC. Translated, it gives CASSLSTAGDGYTF.

CDR3 in DNA: TGTGCCAGCAGCCCGGGGGGGACGAACACCATATATTTT. Translated: CASSPGGTNTIYF. The chain recombines TRBV9 with TRBJ1-3, with D perhaps matching TRBD1 (5 bases). The CDR3 is 13 residues long. Trimming pared 4 bases from V and 7 bases from J, leaving 12 bases between. The germline V gene has CDR1 SGDLS and CDR2 YYNGEE.

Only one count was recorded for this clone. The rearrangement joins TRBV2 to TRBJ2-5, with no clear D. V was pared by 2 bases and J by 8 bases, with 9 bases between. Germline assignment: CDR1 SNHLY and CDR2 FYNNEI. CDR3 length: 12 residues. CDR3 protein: CASSEIARTQYF. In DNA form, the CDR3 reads TGTGCCAGCAGTGAAATCGCCCGAACCCAGTACTTC.

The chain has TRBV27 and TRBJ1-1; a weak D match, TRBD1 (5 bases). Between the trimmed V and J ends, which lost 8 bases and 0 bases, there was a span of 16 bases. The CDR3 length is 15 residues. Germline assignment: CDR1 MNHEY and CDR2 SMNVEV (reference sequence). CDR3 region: CASSKWGGMNTEAFF. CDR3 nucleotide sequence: TGTGCCAGCTCCAAATGGGGCGGGATGAACACTGAAGCTTTCTTT.

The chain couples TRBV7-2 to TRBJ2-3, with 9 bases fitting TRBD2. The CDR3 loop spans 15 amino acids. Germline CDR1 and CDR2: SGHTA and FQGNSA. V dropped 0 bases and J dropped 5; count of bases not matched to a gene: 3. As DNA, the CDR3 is TGTGCCAGCAGCTTAGCGGGACTAGCCGGAGATACGCAGTATTTT. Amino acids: CASSLAGLAGDTQYF.

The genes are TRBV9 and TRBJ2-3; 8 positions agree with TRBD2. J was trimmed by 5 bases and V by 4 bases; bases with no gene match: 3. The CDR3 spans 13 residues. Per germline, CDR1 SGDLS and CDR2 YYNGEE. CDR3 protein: CASSWRGEDTQYF. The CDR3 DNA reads TGTGCCAGCAGCTGGCGGGGGGAAGATACGCAGTATTTT.

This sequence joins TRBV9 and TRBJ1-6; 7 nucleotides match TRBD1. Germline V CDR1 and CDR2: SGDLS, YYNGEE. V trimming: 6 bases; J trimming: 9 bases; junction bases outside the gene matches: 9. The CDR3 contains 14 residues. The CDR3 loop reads CASNRQGESSPLHF. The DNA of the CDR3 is TGTGCCAGCAACAGACAGGGCGAGAGTTCACCCCTCCACTTT.

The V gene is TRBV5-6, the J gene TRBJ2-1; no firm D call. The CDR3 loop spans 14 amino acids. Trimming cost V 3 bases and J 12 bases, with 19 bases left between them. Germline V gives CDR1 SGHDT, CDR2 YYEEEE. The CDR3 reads CASSSLPPVVGQFF. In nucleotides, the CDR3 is TGTGCCAGCAGCTCCCTCCCACCCGTTGTTGGGCAGTTCTTC.

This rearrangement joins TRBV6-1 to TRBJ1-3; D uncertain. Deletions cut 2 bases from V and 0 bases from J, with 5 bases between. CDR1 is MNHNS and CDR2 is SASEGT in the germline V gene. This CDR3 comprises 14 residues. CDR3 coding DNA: TGTGCCAGCAGTGAACCATTCTCTGGAAACACCATATATTTT. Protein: CASSEPFSGNTIYF.

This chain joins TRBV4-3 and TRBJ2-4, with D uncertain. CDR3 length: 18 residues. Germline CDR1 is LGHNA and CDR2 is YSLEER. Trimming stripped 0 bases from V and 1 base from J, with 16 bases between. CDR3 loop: CASSQDGQPSVAKNIQYF. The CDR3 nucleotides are TGCGCCAGCAGCCAAGATGGGCAGCCGAGCGTGGCCAAAAACATTCAGTACTTC.